A selection of T cell receptor beta chains follows, all from one sample in a study of cytomegalovirus exposure and HLA in healthy donors. Generated by immunoSEQ multiplex PCR, the TCRdb table keeps only in-frame clones and is missing some. The sample has roughly 140,000 clones, about three quarters seen once. Material: PBMCs. Source of these receptors: a man between 18 and 29 years old in good health and CMV-seronegative. CDR3s include the opening cysteine and the closing phenylalanine or tryptophan. D genes are given only for firm matches. Clone size, where shown, is once, few, many, or a class for clones that have expanded.

v_gene	j_gene	abundance	d_gene	CDR3aa	CDR3nt
TRBV18	TRBJ1-3	NA	NA	CASSPPRVSSSGNTIYF	TGTGCCAGCTCACCACCGAGGGTGAGCAGCTCTGGAAACACCATATATTTT
TRBV18	TRBJ1-2	NA	TRBD1	CASSPGTGANYGYTF	TGTGCCAGCTCACCCGGGACAGGGGCTAACTATGGCTACACCTTC
TRBV7-8	TRBJ2-7	few	NA	CASSHEEGPSYEQYF	TGTGCCAGCAGCCACGAGGAGGGTCCTTCCTACGAGCAGTACTTC
TRBV9	TRBJ2-1	NA	NA	CASSVAGGASGYNEQFF	TGTGCCAGCAGCGTAGCTGGGGGGGCTAGCGGCTACAATGAGCAGTTCTTC
TRBV28	TRBJ2-7	once	NA	CASSARRAPLEQYF	TGTGCCAGCAGTGCCCGGCGGGCCCCCCTCGAGCAGTACTTC
TRBV7-2	TRBJ1-2	NA	TRBD1	CASSLGGGRGHGYTF	TGTGCCAGCAGCTTAGGGGGGGGCAGGGGGCATGGCTACACCTTC
TRBV7-9	TRBJ2-1	NA	NA	CASSPVGPSNEQFF	TGTGCCAGCAGCCCCGTGGGCCCCTCCAATGAGCAGTTCTTC
TRBV30	TRBJ1-3	NA	NA	CAWSVHPPQGGNTIYF	TGTGCCTGGAGTGTCCATCCCCCTCAGGGAGGAAACACCATATATTTT
TRBV28	TRBJ1-3	NA	NA	CASTWGASSGNTIYF	TGTGCCAGCACCTGGGGCGCCAGCTCTGGAAACACCATATATTTT
TRBV5-6	TRBJ2-3	few	NA	CASSSAESTDTQYF	TGTGCCAGCAGCTCAGCGGAGAGCACAGATACGCAGTATTTT
TRBV7-9	TRBJ1-1	few	NA	CASSLSSQGSTEAFF	TGTGCCAGCAGCTTAAGTAGCCAGGGAAGCACTGAAGCTTTCTTT
TRBV4-1	TRBJ2-3	NA	NA	CASSQGAGVGADTQYF	TGCGCCAGCAGCCAAGGAGCTGGAGTAGGCGCAGATACGCAGTATTTT
TRBV27	TRBJ2-3	NA	NA	CASSLIPGTDTQYF	TGTGCCAGCAGTTTAATTCCCGGCACAGATACGCAGTATTTT
TRBV19	TRBJ2-3	NA	NA	CASSPAGPAADTQYF	TGTGCCAGTAGCCCAGCGGGCCCGGCCGCAGATACGCAGTATTTT
TRBV15	TRBJ2-3	NA	TRBD2	CATSRAREGGTDTQYF	TGTGCCACCAGCAGAGCGCGGGAGGGGGGCACAGATACGCAGTATTTT
TRBV11-2	TRBJ2-3	NA	TRBD2	CASTPLNVWREGDTQYF	TGTGCCAGCACCCCCCTCAACGTATGGCGGGAGGGAGATACGCAGTATTTT